This passage covers 7 T cell receptor beta chains from one sample sequenced in a study of metastatic and nonmetastatic thyroid tumors. All patients were untreated before thyroid surgery. TCRdb re-called clones from the PCR reads using MiXCR. The sample lists about 62,000 clones; just over 4% were seen once. The sequenced material came from blood. These receptors were obtained from a female donor with papillary thyroid cancer or a benign thyroid nodule (not recorded which). Some clones in this sample may be carry-over from other donors' samples.

Regarding this clone: Given the absence of the conserved phenylalanine or tryptophan at the CDR3 end, a read error is likely. The rearrangement joins TRBV11-3 to TRBJ2-1, with D maybe TRBD1 (5 bases). CDR3 length: 13 residues. Germline CDR1 is SGHNT and CDR2 is YENEEA. With 10 bases removed from V and 9 bases from J, the gap between germline ends came to 19 bases. Here the CDR3 DNA reads TGTGCCATCCTCTTGGGGCGGAAGGGTGAGCAGTTCGTC. This encodes CAILLGRKGEQFV.

The sample holds many counts of this clone. V is TRBV9 and J is TRBJ1-1, with 10 bases aligning to TRBD1. Germline assignment: CDR1 SGDLS and CDR2 YYNGEE. The CDR3 loop spans 14 amino acids. V shed 2 bases, J shed 4 bases, and the junction held 2 bases outside the gene matches. The CDR3 DNA reads as TGTGCCAGCAGCGTCAGGACAGGGGGCACTGAAGCTTTCTTT. Its translation: CASSVRTGGTEAFF.

The chain is built from TRBV12-3 or TRBV12-4 and TRBJ2-2; either TRBD1 or TRBD2 may fit D (5 bases each). CDR3 size: 15 residues. V lost 5 bases and J lost 6, with 16 bases in between. The CDR3 nucleotides are TGTGCCAGCAGTAACCGGGACGGGGAATCCGGGGAGCTGTTTTTT. Its translation: CASSNRDGESGELFF.

This clone was counted ten times or more. The chain couples TRBV7-9 to TRBJ2-5, with D maybe TRBD1 (6 bases). Germline V CDR1 and CDR2: SEHNR, FQNEAQ (reference sequence). This CDR3 spans 13 amino acids. V lost 6 bases and J 5 bases, leaving 13 bases between the germline ends. The CDR3 sequence: CASSFRGRETQYF. The CDR3 DNA is TGTGCCAGCAGTTTCAGGGGTAGGGAGACCCAGTACTTC.

In its sample, this clone was seen many times. The rearrangement links TRBV28 to TRBJ1-3; D is unclear. The CDR3 runs to 12 residues. Per germline, CDR1 MDHEN and CDR2 SYDVKM. Trimming shortened V by 5 bases and J by 2 bases, and 4 bases separated the two germline ends. CDR3 DNA sequence: TGTGCCAGCAGTACCCCTGGAAACACCATATATTTT. It is translated as CASSTPGNTIYF.

This clone was counted ten times or more. CDR3 coding DNA: TGTGCCAGCAGTTCCGGGACAGGGACCTACACCGGGGAGCTGTTTTTT. It encodes CASSSGTGTYTGELFF. The rearrangement links TRBV25-1 to TRBJ2-2, with TRBD1 matching 9 bases. Germline values: CDR1 MGHDK, CDR2 SYGVNS. V gave up 5 bases and J gave up 3 bases; unmatched junction bases: 7. The CDR3 sequence is 16 residues long.

This clone came up many times. The chain couples TRBV5-1 to TRBJ2-3; 11 bases map to TRBD2. Trimming removed 5 bases from V and 5 bases from J; junction bases left unmatched: 10. The CDR3 is 16 amino acids. Germline V CDR1 and CDR2: SGHRS, YFSETQ. CDR3 in amino acids: CASRDSGRGRGDTQYF. The CDR3 DNA is TGCGCCAGCAGGGATAGCGGGAGGGGGCGTGGAGATACGCAGTATTTT.